There are many counts of the clone carrying this T cell receptor (beta chain). This entry comes from a study of regulatory T cells in long-lasting Graves disease. Germline CDR1 KGHDR, CDR2 SFDVKD. Trimming removed 1 base at V and 3 bases at J, with 5 bases between. This CDR3 has 14 residues. Combining iRepertoire HTBI primers with Arm-PCR of CDR3 regions, the authors built TCR beta libraries. A single record per CDR3 protein comes from TCRdb applying MiXCR to the multiplex PCR reads. The data hold 300,000 to 500,000 distinct CDR3 sequences, with roughly 20% observed a single time. The time point denotes: persistent/refractory GD, antithyroid drugs over 5 years with positive TRAb. Scientists built the TCR library using RNA that was extracted from PBMCs. One endocrinology department in Xi'an, China, was where patients came from.

J is TRBJ2-2 and V is TRBV24-1; D gene uncertain. The sequencing used peripheral blood mononuclear cells (PBMCs), collected when the disease was refractory, from a patient treated with antithyroid drugs. This TCR was sampled from a female donor with Graves disease. Here the CDR3 reads CATSDFRDTGELFF. DNA for the CDR3: TGTGCCACCAGTGATTTTCGGGACACCGGGGAGCTGTTTTTT.